Listed below are T cell receptor beta chains from one sample, sequenced in a study of T cell responses to AZD1222 COVID-19 vaccine. Using immunoSEQ multiplex PCR, the repertoire was profiled, and TCRdb retains in-frame clones only, with some absent. This table holds just over 80,000 clones, just under 90% found once. The input for sequencing was peripheral blood, taken on day 0 of AZD1222 vaccination. The source of these receptors is an adult in good health. CDR3s include the opening cysteine and the closing phenylalanine or tryptophan. Each record gives: CDR3 DNA, CDR3 protein, clone size, D gene, J gene, V gene. The D gene is left open where the match is weak. The size entry is marked missing in some rows and otherwise reads once, few, many or a size class.

cdr3_nt: TGTGCCAGCAGCAAAGGAGGGAGGCCCCGCGGGGATGAGCAGTTCTTC
cdr3_aa: CASSKGGRPRGDEQFF
clone_size: NA
d_call: NA
j_call: TRBJ2-1
v_call: TRBV21-1

cdr3_nt: TGTGCCAGCAGCCCGAACGGACCCTATGGCTACACCTTC
cdr3_aa: CASSPNGPYGYTF
clone_size: NA
d_call: NA
j_call: TRBJ1-2
v_call: TRBV3-1/TRBV3-2

cdr3_nt: TGTGCCAGCAGACACCTAGCGGGGGGCCTGAATGAGCAGTTCTTC
cdr3_aa: CASRHLAGGLNEQFF
clone_size: NA
d_call: TRBD2
j_call: TRBJ2-1
v_call: TRBV7-9

cdr3_nt: TGTGCCAGCAGTTTAATGAACAGGAGACCGGAGACCCAGTACTTC
cdr3_aa: CASSLMNRRPETQYF
clone_size: NA
d_call: NA
j_call: TRBJ2-5
v_call: TRBV28

cdr3_nt: TGTGCCACCAGCAGAGACAGGGGACCGAACACTGAAGCTTTCTTT
cdr3_aa: CATSRDRGPNTEAFF
clone_size: NA
d_call: NA
j_call: TRBJ1-1
v_call: TRBV15

cdr3_nt: TGTGCCAGTACCGTGGGACAGGTCGGTGGCGAGCAGTACTTC
cdr3_aa: CASTVGQVGGEQYF
clone_size: NA
d_call: TRBD1
j_call: TRBJ2-7
v_call: TRBV19

cdr3_nt: TGTGCCAGCAGGGAAAGACAGGGGGCCGATTCACCCCTCCACTTT
cdr3_aa: CASRERQGADSPLHF
clone_size: NA
d_call: TRBD1
j_call: TRBJ1-6
v_call: TRBV3-1/TRBV3-2

cdr3_nt: TGTGCCAGCGACAGGACCAGCAATGAGCAGTTCTTC
cdr3_aa: CASDRTSNEQFF
clone_size: few
d_call: NA
j_call: TRBJ2-1
v_call: TRBV7-9

cdr3_nt: TGTGCCAGTACCCCAACCGGGTGGGCTCGAGAGCAGTACTTC
cdr3_aa: CASTPTGWAREQYF
clone_size: NA
d_call: NA
j_call: TRBJ2-7
v_call: TRBV19

cdr3_nt: TGCGCCAGCAGCGTGAGAGGGGGCCCTAGCACAGATACGCAGTATTTT
cdr3_aa: CASSVRGGPSTDTQYF
clone_size: NA
d_call: TRBD1
j_call: TRBJ2-3
v_call: TRBV5-1

cdr3_nt: TGTGCCAGCTATCTCTTTGCAGGGGCCACTGAAGCTTTCTTT
cdr3_aa: CASYLFAGATEAFF
clone_size: NA
d_call: NA
j_call: TRBJ1-1
v_call: TRBV5-8

cdr3_nt: TGTGCCAGTAGCCTCCCGTCGTACACTGAAGCTTTCTTT
cdr3_aa: CASSLPSYTEAFF
clone_size: NA
d_call: NA
j_call: TRBJ1-1
v_call: TRBV19

cdr3_nt: TGTGCCAGCACTCCGCGGGACGTAGACAATGAGCAGTTCTTC
cdr3_aa: CASTPRDVDNEQFF
clone_size: NA
d_call: NA
j_call: TRBJ2-1
v_call: TRBV7-8

cdr3_nt: TGTGCCAGCAGCTATTCCGGGACTCCCTCCTATGGCTACACCTTC
cdr3_aa: CASSYSGTPSYGYTF
clone_size: NA
d_call: NA
j_call: TRBJ1-2
v_call: TRBV7-9

cdr3_nt: TGTGCCAGTAGTATATTCCCTAATCAGGCCAATCAGCCCCAGCATTTT
cdr3_aa: CASSIFPNQANQPQHF
clone_size: NA
d_call: NA
j_call: TRBJ1-5
v_call: TRBV19

cdr3_nt: TGTGCCAGCAGCCAAGTGAACCCGCGGTTCGGGGGCTACACCTTC
cdr3_aa: CASSQVNPRFGGYTF
clone_size: NA
d_call: NA
j_call: TRBJ1-2
v_call: TRBV14

cdr3_nt: TGTGCCAGCAGTGACCCGGTGACCACAGATACGCAGTATTTT
cdr3_aa: CASSDPVTTDTQYF
clone_size: NA
d_call: NA
j_call: TRBJ2-3
v_call: TRBV25-1

cdr3_nt: TGTGCCAGTTGTGATACCCCAGGTTCTATTTACGAGCAGTACTTC
cdr3_aa: CASCDTPGSIYEQYF
clone_size: NA
d_call: NA
j_call: TRBJ2-7
v_call: TRBV19

cdr3_nt: TGTGCCAGCAGCTTGTCGGCGGCAGGGGGGACAGGTAATTCACCCCTCCACTTT
cdr3_aa: CASSLSAAGGTGNSPLHF
clone_size: NA
d_call: TRBD1
j_call: TRBJ1-6
v_call: TRBV7-2

cdr3_nt: TGCGCCAGCAGCCAAGAGGGCACTTTTGGGTATGGCTACACCTTC
cdr3_aa: CASSQEGTFGYGYTF
clone_size: NA
d_call: NA
j_call: TRBJ1-2
v_call: TRBV4-1

cdr3_nt: TGTGCCAGCAGAACCCAGGGGATGTACTATGGCTACACCTTC
cdr3_aa: CASRTQGMYYGYTF
clone_size: once
d_call: NA
j_call: TRBJ1-2
v_call: TRBV27

cdr3_nt: TGTGCCAGCAGCCGGACCGGCACTAGCGCCACGAAGAACCAGTACTTC
cdr3_aa: CASSRTGTSATKNQYF
clone_size: NA
d_call: TRBD2
j_call: TRBJ2-5
v_call: TRBV5-6

cdr3_nt: TGTGCCAGCAGCCCCGGGGGGGGGAGCTCTGGGGCCAACGTCCTGACTTTC
cdr3_aa: CASSPGGGSSGANVLTF
clone_size: NA
d_call: TRBD2
j_call: TRBJ2-6
v_call: TRBV7-9

cdr3_nt: TGTGCCAGTAGCCCTAAGGGGGGGGGCTCGGTAGATACGCAGTATTTT
cdr3_aa: CASSPKGGGSVDTQYF
clone_size: NA
d_call: NA
j_call: TRBJ2-3
v_call: TRBV19

cdr3_nt: TGTGCCAGCAGCGCACATGGGGTGGCCTATGGCTACACCTTC
cdr3_aa: CASSAHGVAYGYTF
clone_size: NA
d_call: NA
j_call: TRBJ1-2
v_call: TRBV27

cdr3_nt: TGTGCCTGGAGTTGGGGAGGAATAAGCAGCTATGGCTACACCTTC
cdr3_aa: CAWSWGGISSYGYTF
clone_size: NA
d_call: NA
j_call: TRBJ1-2
v_call: TRBV30

cdr3_nt: TGTGCCAGCGGGGCAGGGATGAACACTGAAGCTTTCTTT
cdr3_aa: CASGAGMNTEAFF
clone_size: NA
d_call: NA
j_call: TRBJ1-1
v_call: TRBV6-5

cdr3_nt: TGTGCCAGCAGCTCCGACAGGGGGCGCTTTATCTCTGAAGCTTTCTTT
cdr3_aa: CASSSDRGRFISEAFF
clone_size: NA
d_call: TRBD1
j_call: TRBJ1-1
v_call: TRBV28

cdr3_nt: TGTGCCAGCTCACCACAGAGGGGTAACGGAAACACCATATATTTT
cdr3_aa: CASSPQRGNGNTIYF
clone_size: NA
d_call: NA
j_call: TRBJ1-3
v_call: TRBV18

cdr3_nt: TGTGCCAGCAGCCAAGCAGGGCCCGGGGAGCTGTTTTTT
cdr3_aa: CASSQAGPGELFF
clone_size: NA
d_call: NA
j_call: TRBJ2-2
v_call: TRBV3-1/TRBV3-2

cdr3_nt: TGTGCCAGCTTTGACAGGTGGGTCTATGGCTACACCTTC
cdr3_aa: CASFDRWVYGYTF
clone_size: NA
d_call: NA
j_call: TRBJ1-2
v_call: TRBV21-1

cdr3_nt: TGTGCCAGTACAAGGGCCGAAGGGGGCGTTCGCAATGAGCAGTTCTTC
cdr3_aa: CASTRAEGGVRNEQFF
clone_size: NA
d_call: TRBD1
j_call: TRBJ2-1
v_call: TRBV19

cdr3_nt: TGTGCCAGCAGCTCCCTCCCGGGGATGAACACTGAAGCTTTCTTT
cdr3_aa: CASSSLPGMNTEAFF
clone_size: NA
d_call: NA
j_call: TRBJ1-1
v_call: TRBV13

cdr3_nt: TGTGCCAGCAGCCAAGACGTCCTGGCAACTAATGAAAAACTGTTTTTT
cdr3_aa: CASSQDVLATNEKLFF
clone_size: NA
d_call: NA
j_call: TRBJ1-4
v_call: TRBV3-1/TRBV3-2

cdr3_nt: TGCGCCAGCAGCTTACTTGGGGCAGAGACCCAGTACTTC
cdr3_aa: CASSLLGAETQYF
clone_size: NA
d_call: NA
j_call: TRBJ2-5
v_call: TRBV5-1

cdr3_nt: TGTGCCAGCAGCTTACAAGGGAACACCGGGGAGCTGTTTTTT
cdr3_aa: CASSLQGNTGELFF
clone_size: few
d_call: NA
j_call: TRBJ2-2
v_call: TRBV7-6

cdr3_nt: TGTGCCAGCTACAAAAGGGGACAGGGAGAGACCCAGTACTTC
cdr3_aa: CASYKRGQGETQYF
clone_size: NA
d_call: TRBD1
j_call: TRBJ2-5
v_call: TRBV28

cdr3_nt: TGTGCCGGAGTCCGAGACAGGGCATTTGGAGCTTTCTTT
cdr3_aa: CAGVRDRAFGAFF
clone_size: NA
d_call: NA
j_call: TRBJ1-1
v_call: TRBV21-1

cdr3_nt: TGCGCCAGCAGCTCCCAGGTGGATACGCAGTATTTT
cdr3_aa: CASSSQVDTQYF
clone_size: NA
d_call: NA
j_call: TRBJ2-3
v_call: TRBV5-1

cdr3_nt: TGTGCCAGCAGCCGGGGAGGCTACACCTTC
cdr3_aa: CASSRGGYTF
clone_size: NA
d_call: NA
j_call: TRBJ1-2
v_call: TRBV6-6

cdr3_nt: TGTGCCAGCAGCGTAGGAGGGACAGGTGTTCAGCCCCAGCATTTT
cdr3_aa: CASSVGGTGVQPQHF
clone_size: NA
d_call: TRBD1
j_call: TRBJ1-5
v_call: TRBV9

cdr3_nt: TGTGCCAGCAGTTTCTTAGCGGGGGGGCCGGCTGAGCAGTACTTC
cdr3_aa: CASSFLAGGPAEQYF
clone_size: NA
d_call: TRBD2
j_call: TRBJ2-7
v_call: TRBV6-1

cdr3_nt: TGTGCCAGAAGCTTGAGCAGGGGGCCGAGAGAAAAACTGTTTTTT
cdr3_aa: CARSLSRGPREKLFF
clone_size: NA
d_call: TRBD1
j_call: TRBJ1-4
v_call: TRBV5-3

cdr3_nt: TGTGCCAGTAGTACCAGCCCCAGCAATCAGCCCCAGCATTTT
cdr3_aa: CASSTSPSNQPQHF
clone_size: NA
d_call: NA
j_call: TRBJ1-5
v_call: TRBV19

cdr3_nt: TGTGCCAGCAGTGAGGGACAGGGGGAAGAGACCCAGTACTTC
cdr3_aa: CASSEGQGEETQYF
clone_size: medium-sized
d_call: TRBD1
j_call: TRBJ2-5
v_call: TRBV6-4

cdr3_nt: TGTGCCAGCAGCAAAGCGCCAAGAGACGATCACCAAGAGACCCAGTACTTC
cdr3_aa: CASSKAPRDDHQETQYF
clone_size: NA
d_call: NA
j_call: TRBJ2-5
v_call: TRBV21-1